This T cell receptor beta chain was documented in a study of CD8 T cells in Susac syndrome. Sequencing of TCR beta covered CD8+ and CD4+ T cells obtained from blood. Multiple sclerosis controls were treatment-naive patients with stable or active relapsing-remitting disease. Both CD4+ and CD8+ T cells were negatively isolated, and TEMRA cells underwent FACS enrichment. Germline CDR1 reads MNHNS; CDR2 reads SASEGT. V lost 6 bases to trimming and J lost 2 bases; unmatched junction nucleotides: 5. The CDR3 spans 14 residues. RNA totalling 0.5 to 1 ug underwent reverse transcription with random hexamers. Amplification of TCR beta CDR3 across 54 Vbeta and 13 Jbeta was performed with immunoSEQ multiplex PCR. One entry per CDR3 protein, called by TCRdb with MiXCR from the immunoSEQ multiplex PCR reads. Among 150,000 to 200,000 distinct CDR3 sequences listed, around 94% were seen once.

The genes are TRBV6-1 and TRBJ2-7, with TRBD1 matching 9 bases. The origin of this receptor is a human donor with multiple sclerosis. The material sequenced was CD4+ T cells from PBMCs. CDR3 sequence reads: CASRKTGGPYEQYF. The CDR3 DNA reads TGTGCCAGCAGGAAGACAGGGGGACCCTACGAGCAGTACTTC.